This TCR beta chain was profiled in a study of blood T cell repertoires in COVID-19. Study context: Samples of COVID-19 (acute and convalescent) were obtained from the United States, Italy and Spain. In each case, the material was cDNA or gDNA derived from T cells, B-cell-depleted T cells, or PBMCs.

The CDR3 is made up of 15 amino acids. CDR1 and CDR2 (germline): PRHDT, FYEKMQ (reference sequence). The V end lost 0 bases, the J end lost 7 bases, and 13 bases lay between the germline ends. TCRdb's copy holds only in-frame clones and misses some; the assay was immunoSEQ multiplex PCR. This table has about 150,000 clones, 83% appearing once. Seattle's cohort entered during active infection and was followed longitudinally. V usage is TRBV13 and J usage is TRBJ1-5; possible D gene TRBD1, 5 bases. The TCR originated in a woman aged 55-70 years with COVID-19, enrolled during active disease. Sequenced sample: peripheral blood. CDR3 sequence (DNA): TGTGCCAGCAGCTTAGGCCTGGGAGGGACCCAGCCCCAGCATTTT. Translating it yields CASSLGLGGTQPQHF.